Here is one T cell receptor beta chain with its context. This clonotype was counted at least ten times. Its binding antigen is unknown. No much larger clonotype is one base removed from it; base qualities were not supplied. This entry comes from a study of T cell repertoires in cytomegalovirus infection (dated 2019 in TCRdb). For context, the study as a whole: Donor HLA type was relevant to the analysis, as public TCR beta signatures indicated carriage of CMV infection together with the matching HLA type.

The sequencer was an Illumina HiSeq 1500. Through fastp at Q25 and MiXCR, TCRdb rebuilt clones from the public reads, retaining in-frame beta chains. Identical CDR3 protein sequences are pooled into one entry, listed with their most common genes and DNA. For this sample there are 150,000 to 200,000 distinct CDR3 sequences; under 15% appear just once. Clones ranked in the top ten supply roughly 27% of the sample. Findings and caveats that apply to the study as a whole: Cumulative frequency of public TCR beta family members discriminated carriers of CMV infection plus the relevant HLA type in this cohort and an independent 352-donor cohort. The ex vivo response was dominated by HLA-C-restricted CMV-specific TCR beta clonotypes, and the single most frequent clonotype in two of eight donors was supplied by these HLA-C-restricted clonotypes.

This clonotype originated in a human donor in good health (CMV status not recorded). Some clones in this sample may be carry-over from other donors' samples. Sequenced material: PBMCs.

The CDR3 corresponds to CASSFSLSDTQYF. The DNA sequence is given as TGTGCCAGCAGCTTTAGCCTTTCAGATACGCAGTATTTT. The rearranged segments are TRBV7-2 and TRBJ2-3; the D gene is not confidently resolved. Trimming costs V 3 bases and J 4 bases, and their ends lie 8 bases apart. CDR1 and CDR2, looked up from the germline V gene, are SGHTA and FQGNSA. Counted from cysteine to phenylalanine, this CDR3 has 13 amino acids. The sequence is cut down to CDR3 DNA, 39 bases in frame from base 1. The CDR3 plus the reference TRBV7-2 and TRBJ2-3 genes for the other parts give the full variable domain: GAGVSQSPSNKVTEKGKDVELRCDPISGHTALYWYRQSLGQGLEFLIYFQGNSAPDKSGLPSDRFSAERTGGSVSTLTIQRTQQEDSAVYLCASSFSLSDTQYFGPGTRLTVL.